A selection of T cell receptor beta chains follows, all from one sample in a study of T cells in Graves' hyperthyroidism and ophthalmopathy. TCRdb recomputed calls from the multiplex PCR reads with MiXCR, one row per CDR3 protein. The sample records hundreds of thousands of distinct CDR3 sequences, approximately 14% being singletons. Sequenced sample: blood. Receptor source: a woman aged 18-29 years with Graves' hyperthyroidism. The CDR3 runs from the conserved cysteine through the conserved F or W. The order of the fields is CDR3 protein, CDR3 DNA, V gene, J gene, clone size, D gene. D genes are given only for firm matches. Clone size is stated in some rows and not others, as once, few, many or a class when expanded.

CASSRGLAGISETQYF	TGTGCCAGCAGCCGCGGACTAGCGGGAATAAGTGAGACCCAGTACTTC	TRBV11-2	TRBJ2-5	-	TRBD2
CASSSTGVWGNQPQHF	TGTGCCAGCAGTTCCACCGGGGTCTGGGGAAATCAGCCCCAGCATTTT	TRBV28	TRBJ1-5	few	-
CASSHGSGGYNEQFF	TGCGCCAGCAGCCACGGGTCTGGTGGTTACAATGAGCAGTTCTTC	TRBV4-3	TRBJ2-1	many	-
CASSVTAKDTQYF	TGTGCCAGCAGTGTAACAGCCAAAGATACGCAGTATTTT	TRBV7-3	TRBJ2-3	-	-
CASSVVTEYSTEAFF	TGTGCCAGCAGCGTGGTGACAGAATACTCCACTGAAGCTTTCTTT	TRBV9	TRBJ1-1	few	-
CASSPTKEGPGNEQFF	TGTGCCAGCAGTCCGACCAAGGAGGGCCCGGGGAATGAGCAGTTCTTC	TRBV2	TRBJ2-1	many	-
CSAKPGGHTGELFF	TGCAGCGCCAAACCCGGGGGGCACACCGGGGAGCTGTTTTTT	TRBV29-1	TRBJ2-2	many	-
CASSYSRTTGANVLTF	TGTGCCAGCAGTTACTCGAGGACAACGGGGGCCAACGTCCTGACTTTC	TRBV6-2/TRBV6-3	TRBJ2-6	-	-
CSARGPVQNTIYF	TGCAGTGCTAGAGGTCCGGTCCAAAACACCATATATTTT	TRBV20-1	TRBJ1-3	many	-
CSVGTSGRAGYEQYF	TGCAGCGTTGGGACTAGCGGGAGAGCCGGCTACGAGCAGTACTTC	TRBV29-1	TRBJ2-7	many	TRBD2
CSVPGQTTYEQYF	TGCAGCGTCCCGGGACAGACCACTTACGAGCAGTACTTC	TRBV29-1	TRBJ2-7	many	TRBD1
CASSRGTGGNIQYF	TGTGCCAGCAGCCGAGGGACCGGGGGGAACATTCAGTACTTC	TRBV12-3/TRBV12-4	TRBJ2-4	many	TRBD2
CASRGVTDTQYF	TGTGCCAGCCGGGGGGTCACAGATACGCAGTATTTT	TRBV2	TRBJ2-3	many	TRBD2
CASSGGQALEQYF	TGTGCCAGCAGCGGAGGACAGGCATTGGAGCAGTACTTC	TRBV2	TRBJ2-7	many	TRBD1
CASTGTEVYEQYF	TGCGCCAGCACCGGGACAGAAGTTTACGAGCAGTACTTC	TRBV10-2	TRBJ2-7	-	TRBD1
CASSPGVADTEAFF	TGTGCCAGCAGTCCTGGCGTCGCGGACACTGAAGCTTTCTTT	TRBV27	TRBJ1-1	many	-
CASRPPGHSKEQYF	TGTGCCAGCAGACCCCCGGGACACTCTAAGGAGCAGTACTTC	TRBV13	TRBJ2-7	few	-
CASSFQGSWGDGYTF	TGTGCCAGCAGCTTCCAAGGATCGTGGGGCGATGGCTACACCTTC	TRBV11-2	TRBJ1-2	many	-
CASSLQISNQPQHF	TGTGCCAGCAGTTTACAAATTAGCAATCAGCCCCAGCATTTT	TRBV27	TRBJ1-5	many	-
CASSHGSSGANVLTF	TGTGCCAGCAGTCACGGGAGCTCTGGGGCCAACGTCCTGACTTTC	TRBV25-1	TRBJ2-6	-	-
CASSRDGMNTEAFF	TGTGCCAGCAGCCGGGACGGAATGAACACTGAAGCTTTCTTT	TRBV3-1	TRBJ1-1	many	-
CASSQVDRRNTIYF	TGTGCCAGCAGCCAAGTCGACAGGCGGAACACCATATATTTT	TRBV3-1	TRBJ1-3	many	-
CASSVGGGPGGEQFF	TGTGCCAGCAGCGTAGGGGGCGGCCCCGGAGGGGAGCAGTTCTTC	TRBV9	TRBJ2-1	-	-
CASSYGSGGGTDTQYF	TGCGCCAGCAGCTACGGGAGCGGCGGTGGCACAGATACGCAGTATTTT	TRBV5-1	TRBJ2-3	many	-
CASSRLSGNTIYF	TGTGCCAGCAGTAGGTTATCCGGAAACACCATATATTTT	TRBV2	TRBJ1-3	many	-
CAGEAGGPGGATDTQYF	TGTGCCGGGGAGGCGGGAGGGCCAGGAGGGGCCACAGATACGCAGTATTTT	TRBV30	TRBJ2-3	-	TRBD2
CASSDGTDNYGYTF	TGTGCCAGCAGCGACGGGACGGACAACTATGGCTACACCTTC	TRBV5-6	TRBJ1-2	few	-
CASSPDRDRGYEQFF	TGTGCCAGCAGTCCAGACCGGGACAGGGGTTATGAGCAGTTCTTC	TRBV28	TRBJ2-1	-	TRBD1
CASSRGVTTEAFF	TGCGCCAGCAGCCGTGGGGTTACCACTGAAGCTTTCTTT	TRBV4-1	TRBJ1-1	few	-
CASSLPQETRGKLFF	TGTGCCAGCAGCCTACCACAGGAAACCCGGGGCAAACTGTTTTTT	TRBV7-2	TRBJ1-4	few	-
CASSTALNYEQYF	TGTGCCAGCAGTACGGCCCTGAACTACGAGCAGTACTTC	TRBV7-9	TRBJ2-7	many	-
CASSPQAGDNEKLFF	TGTGCCAGCTCACCACAAGCAGGGGATAATGAAAAACTGTTTTTT	TRBV18	TRBJ1-4	-	-
CASSVEGTGANVLTF	TGTGCCAGCAGCGTCGAAGGGACTGGGGCCAACGTCCTGACTTTC	TRBV9	TRBJ2-6	-	-
CASSPNGGTEAFF	TGTGCCAGCAGTCCAAACGGGGGGACTGAAGCTTTCTTT	TRBV6-1	TRBJ1-1	many	-
CSVAVGTSTTDTQYF	TGCAGCGTTGCGGTCGGGACTTCAACCACAGATACGCAGTATTTT	TRBV29-1	TRBJ2-3	-	-
CSPASRETGTDTQYF	TGCAGTCCCGCTAGTCGGGAGACCGGCACAGATACGCAGTATTTT	TRBV20-1	TRBJ2-3	many	-
CASSEFAGAYEQYF	TGTGCCAGCAGTGAATTCGCAGGAGCCTACGAGCAGTACTTC	TRBV2	TRBJ2-7	many	-
CASSLYGGADLTSYNEQFF	TGTGCCAGCAGCTTATATGGGGGGGCCGACCTGACTTCCTACAATGAGCAGTTCTTC	TRBV7-2	TRBJ2-1	-	-
CATSAARGGVRNEQFF	TGTGCCACCAGTGCCGCCCGGGGTGGGGTGAGAAATGAGCAGTTCTTC	TRBV24-1	TRBJ2-1	-	-
CSARGVGVAFF	TGCAGTGCTAGGGGGGTCGGAGTGGCTTTCTTT	TRBV20-1	TRBJ1-1	few	-
CASSEPLLEPGAGELFF	TGCGCCAGCAGTGAGCCTTTACTAGAACCGGGGGCCGGGGAGCTGTTTTTT	TRBV10-2	TRBJ2-2	-	-
CASSYGDRPAYEQYF	TGTGCCAGCAGTTACGGGGACAGGCCGGCCTACGAGCAGTACTTC	TRBV6-2/TRBV6-3	TRBJ2-7	many	TRBD1
CASSQDRRGGNEQFF	TGTGCCAGCAGCCAAGATCGTCGGGGTGGGAATGAGCAGTTCTTC	TRBV3-1	TRBJ2-1	-	-